This record concerns one T cell receptor (beta chain) sequence. The CDR3 runs 10 residues. Germline-derived CDR1 and CDR2 are MNHEY and SMNVEV (reference sequence). The germline V and J ends were trimmed by 8 bases and 6 bases, with 6 bases remaining between them. These data come from a study of blood T cell repertoires in COVID-19. For the study at large: Sites in the United States, Italy and Spain provided acute and convalescent COVID-19 samples.

Generated by immunoSEQ multiplex PCR, the TCRdb table keeps only in-frame clones and is missing some. The data show approximately 110,000 clones, roughly four fifths seen once. The sequence came from a man between 65 and 85 years old with active or convalescent COVID-19. Input material: peripheral blood. The rearrangement joins TRBV27 to TRBJ2-3, with D hard to call. CDR3 sequence reads: CASVMDTQYF. The CDR3 nucleotides read TGTGCCAGCGTAATGGATACGCAGTATTTT.